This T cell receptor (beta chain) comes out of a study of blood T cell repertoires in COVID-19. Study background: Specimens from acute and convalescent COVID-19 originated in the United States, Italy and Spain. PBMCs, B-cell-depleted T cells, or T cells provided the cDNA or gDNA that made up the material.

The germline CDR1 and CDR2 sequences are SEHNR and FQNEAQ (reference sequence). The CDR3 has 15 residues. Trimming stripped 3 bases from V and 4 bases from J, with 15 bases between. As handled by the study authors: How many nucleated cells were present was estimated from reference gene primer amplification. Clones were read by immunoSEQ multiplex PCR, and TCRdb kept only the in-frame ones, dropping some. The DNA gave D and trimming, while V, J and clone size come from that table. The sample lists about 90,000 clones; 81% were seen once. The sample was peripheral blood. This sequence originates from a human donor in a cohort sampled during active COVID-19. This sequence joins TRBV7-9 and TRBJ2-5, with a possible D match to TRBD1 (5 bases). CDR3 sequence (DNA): TGTGCCAGCAGCTTCGCAGGGTGGGTAGGAGAGACCCAGTACTTC. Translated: CASSFAGWVGETQYF.